A single sample gave rise to the 25 T cell receptor beta chains below, sequenced in a study of blood T cell repertoires in COVID-19. TCRdb's copy holds only in-frame clones and misses some; the assay was immunoSEQ multiplex PCR. This table holds a few hundred thousand clones, about four fifths found once. Sequencing used PBMCs or T cells enriched from blood (not recorded which). Every receptor here comes from a woman aged 40 to 50 with acute COVID-19.

The chain is built from TRBV9 and TRBJ2-1; the D gene is possibly TRBD1 (5 bases). The CDR3 has 14 residues. Germline values: CDR1 SGDLS, CDR2 YYNGEE. Trimming took off 4 bases at V and 6 bases at J, with 14 bases between the two ends. The CDR3 is CASSPTDSANEQFF. Here the CDR3 DNA reads TGTGCCAGCAGCCCGACAGATTCTGCCAATGAGCAGTTCTTC.

A word on this clone: An end of the junction differs from the germline gene, which may be a read error. The V gene is TRBV7-9, the J gene TRBJ1-6; D perhaps matches TRBD1 (6 bases). Germline V gene lookup returns CDR1 SEHNR and CDR2 FQNEAQ (reference sequence). This CDR3 has 17 amino acids. The CDR3 DNA follows: TGTGCCAGCAGCTTAGGAGGGGGGGCCTCCTTTAATTCACCCCTCCACTTT. It codes for CASSLGGGASFNSPLHF.

V is TRBV7-2 and J is TRBJ1-4; tentative D call: TRBD1 (5 bases). The V end lost 1 base, the J end lost 2 bases, and 11 bases lay between the germline ends. The length of the CDR3 is 16 residues. The germline V gene encodes CDR1 SGHTA and CDR2 FQGNSA. Written as DNA, the CDR3 is TGTGCCAGCAGCTTAGAGGGGCGGCGGACTAATGAAAAACTGTTTTTT. Translated, it gives CASSLEGRRTNEKLFF.

This chain links TRBV27 with TRBJ1-5, with 9 bases matching TRBD1. The CDR3 spans 19 residues. V was clipped by 0 bases and J by 0 bases; unmatched bases: 9. Germline V gives CDR1 MNHEY, CDR2 SMNVEV (reference sequence). Here the CDR3 reads CASSLSARTGVFSNQPQHF. The CDR3 nucleotides read TGTGCCAGCAGTTTATCAGCACGGACAGGGGTTTTTAGCAATCAGCCCCAGCATTTT.

The chain couples TRBV24-1 to TRBJ2-3, with TRBD2 matching over 14 bases. The V gene's germline CDR1 is KGHDR and CDR2 SFDVKD. This CDR3 is 21 amino acids long. After removal of 6 bases from V and 0 bases from J, the junction contained 16 bases not matched to a gene. CDR3 coding DNA: TGTGCCACCAGTTCCTCGTTGGGACTAGCGGGAGAGGACATTAGCACAGATACGCAGTATTTT. It specifies CATSSSLGLAGEDISTDTQYF.

Only a few counts were recorded for this clone. This chain uses TRBV9 with TRBJ2-2, with 8 positions matching TRBD2. With 0 bases clipped from V and 6 bases from J, the junction kept 10 bases outside the gene matches. Per the germline V gene, CDR1 is SGDLS and CDR2 is YYNGEE. The CDR3 has 17 amino acids. Written as DNA, the CDR3 is TGTGCCAGCAGCGTAGCTTTTTCCGGGAGGGTATCCGGGGAGCTGTTTTTT. Amino acids: CASSVAFSGRVSGELFF.

This clone was recorded once. V and J are TRBV5-4 and TRBJ2-7, with a weak D call TRBD2 (5 bases). This CDR3 region has 14 residues. Deletions cut 1 base from V and 2 bases from J, with 10 bases between. CDR1 is SGHNT, CDR2 YYREEE, per germline (reference sequence). The CDR3 coding sequence is TGTGCCAGCAGCTTGAAGGACTCGCCCTACGAGCAGTACTTC. Translated, it gives CASSLKDSPYEQYF.

The chain recombines TRBV5-1 with TRBJ2-1; the match to TRBD2 covers 7 bases. The CDR3 runs 16 residues. The V and J ends lost 0 bases and 3 bases, in that order; junction bases with no gene match: 6. Germline-derived CDR1 and CDR2 are SGHRS and YFSETQ. As DNA, the CDR3 is TGCGCCAGCAGCTTGGACTATCGGACTAGCTACAATGAGCAGTTCTTC. This encodes CASSLDYRTSYNEQFF.

This chain uses TRBV28 with TRBJ2-2; D unclear. This CDR3 comprises 16 residues. Germline CDR1 MDHEN, CDR2 SYDVKM. The germline V and J ends were trimmed by 7 bases and 5 bases, with 20 bases remaining between them. Here the CDR3 DNA reads TGTGCCAGCACCAATTTGGTTCAGGTTGTTACCGGGGAGCTGTTTTTT. Encoded protein: CASTNLVQVVTGELFF. The whole variable domain, filled in from reference TRBV28 and TRBJ2-2, reads DVKVTQSSRYLVKRTGEKVFLECVQDMDHENMFWYRQDPGLGLRLIYFSYDVKMKEKGDIPEGYSVSREKKERFSLILESASTNQTSMYLCASTNLVQVVTGELFFGEGSRLTVL.

The V gene is TRBV27, the J gene TRBJ2-1, with D possibly TRBD2 on 6 matching bases. Between the trimmed V and J ends, which lost 2 bases and 3 bases, there was a span of 11 bases. Germline CDR1 reads MNHEY; CDR2 reads SMNVEV (reference sequence). The CDR3 is 15 residues long. The CDR3 DNA is TGTGCCAGCAGTTTAACCGGGAGATACTACAATGAGCAGTTCTTC. Translation gives CASSLTGRYYNEQFF.

This chain uses TRBV24-1 with TRBJ2-2, with 7 bases fitting TRBD2. This CDR3 comprises 17 residues. Germline CDR1 and CDR2: KGHDR and SFDVKD. Trimming cost V 4 bases and J 5 bases; bases outside gene matches: 12. CDR3 protein: CATSDPRGTQLTGELFF. The CDR3 DNA reads as TGTGCCACCAGTGACCCGCGGGGGACCCAACTAACCGGGGAGCTGTTTTTT.

As regards this clone: Other DNA sequences in this specimen translate into the identical CDR3. The chain carries TRBV7-9 and TRBJ1-1; D is uncertain. Germline V gene lookup returns CDR1 SEHNR and CDR2 FQNEAQ (reference sequence). The CDR3 totals 11 residues. Trimming took 5 bases from V and 4 from J, leaving 5 bases between them. CDR3 bases: TGTGCCAGCAGCCCCGGCACTGAAGCTTTCTTT. It specifies CASSPGTEAFF.

CDR3 coding DNA: TGTGCCAGCAGTCGTGGACAGGACAATCAGCCCCAGCATTTT. It specifies CASSRGQDNQPQHF. The V call is TRBV14, the J call TRBJ1-5; TRBD1 matches 7 bases. Germline assignment: CDR1 SGHDN and CDR2 FVKESK. The CDR3 spans 14 residues. The J segment lost 3 bases and the V segment lost 6 bases, leaving 5 bases of the junction unmatched.

This clone appeared many times. The chain joins TRBV3-1 (or the pseudogene TRBV3-2) to TRBJ2-3, with 7 bases identical to TRBD2. The CDR3 has 13 amino acids. Germline-derived CDR1 and CDR2 are LGHDT and YNNKEL (reference sequence). The V gene end was trimmed by 4 bases and the J gene end by 8 bases; junction bases not matched to a gene: 6. CDR3: CASSPGPGGTQYF. CDR3 coding DNA: TGTGCCAGCAGCCCCGGGCCGGGGGGTACGCAGTATTTT.

The chain couples TRBV4-2 to TRBJ2-1, with TRBD2 matching over 7 bases. CDR1 and CDR2 from the germline V gene are LGHNA and YNFKEQ. This CDR3 comprises 15 residues. Trimming at V came to 0 bases and at J to 6 bases, leaving 5 bases not matched to a gene. This CDR3 reads CASSQEEGGSNEQFF. CDR3 nucleotides: TGTGCCAGCAGCCAAGAAGAAGGCGGGAGCAATGAGCAGTTCTTC.

The rearrangement uses TRBV5-8 and TRBJ2-7, with TRBD2 matching 13 bases. V was clipped by 7 bases and J by 4 bases; unmatched bases: 11. The CDR3 loop spans 16 amino acids. Germline loops: CDR1 SGHTS, CDR2 YDEGEE. The CDR3 spells CASGTSGRALGYEQYF. CDR3 nucleotides: TGTGCCAGCGGTACTAGCGGGAGGGCCTTAGGGTACGAGCAGTACTTC.

This clone occurred once. CDR3 coding DNA: TGTGCTCAGCAGGGGAACACTGAAGCTTTCTTT. The encoded protein is CAQQGNTEAFF. The J gene is TRBJ1-1, the V gene TRBV19, with D perhaps TRBD1 (5 bases). CDR3 size: 11 residues. Germline V lookup: CDR1 LNHDA, CDR2 SQIVND (reference sequence).

V is TRBV28 and J is TRBJ2-1; 14 bases line up with TRBD2. Germline CDR1 and CDR2: MDHEN and SYDVKM. This CDR3 region has 16 residues. V lost 6 bases, J lost 9 bases, and 10 bases stayed unmatched. The CDR3 DNA sequence: TGTGCCAGCAGCACCCTGGGACTAGCGGGAGACCGTGAGCAGTTCTTC. This encodes CASSTLGLAGDREQFF.

This clone was recorded a few times. V is TRBV3-1 (or the pseudogene TRBV3-2) and J is TRBJ1-2; the D gene is possibly TRBD1 (5 bases). Trimming took 1 base from V and 4 from J, leaving 13 bases between them. The germline V gene has CDR1 LGHDT and CDR2 YNNKEL (reference sequence). This CDR3 contains 15 residues. The CDR3 loop reads CASSQGSRALYGYTF. CDR3 DNA: TGTGCCAGCAGCCAAGGGAGCAGGGCTCTCTATGGCTACACCTTC.

The chain uses TRBV27 and TRBJ2-1; TRBD2 aligns across 8 bases. With 3 bases clipped from V and 9 bases from J, the junction kept 7 bases outside the gene matches. The CDR3 contains 14 residues. Germline CDR1 and CDR2: MNHEY and SMNVEV (reference sequence). The CDR3 nucleotides are TGTGCCAGCAGTTTCGGGGGGGCGGTGGGTGAGCAGTTCTTC. Translating it yields CASSFGGAVGEQFF.

V gene TRBV23-1 combines with J gene TRBJ1-5, with 7 nucleotides matching TRBD1. TRBV23-1 is marked as an open reading frame, function uncertain. The J segment lost 4 bases and the V segment lost 1 base, leaving 4 bases of the junction unmatched. The CDR3 extends over 15 amino acids. CDR3 region: CASSQLGRGNQPQHF. CDR3 coding DNA: TGCGCCAGCAGTCAATTGGGCAGGGGGAATCAGCCCCAGCATTTT.

This clone was observed once. This chain uses TRBV9 with TRBJ2-7; 8 bases are a match to TRBD1. Per the germline V gene, CDR1 is SGDLS and CDR2 is YYNGEE. The CDR3 sequence is 13 residues long. J gave up 6 bases and V 0 bases, and 2 bases lay outside the gene matches. CDR3: CASSVGGTGEQYF. The CDR3 nucleotides read TGTGCCAGCAGCGTAGGGGGGACAGGCGAGCAGTACTTC.

Comment on this clone: Other DNA variants within this sample encode the same CDR3. V gene TRBV15 combines with J gene TRBJ1-1; 11 nucleotides agree with TRBD1. Trimming removed 3 bases from V and 5 bases from J; junction bases left unmatched: 5. Germline lookup yields CDR1 LNHNV and CDR2 YYDKDF (reference sequence). The CDR3 covers 15 residues. CDR3 DNA: TGTGCCACCAGCAGGGGGACAGGGGGTCTGACTGAAGCTTTCTTT. Translated: CATSRGTGGLTEAFF.

The chain links TRBV3-1 (or the pseudogene TRBV3-2) to TRBJ2-5; D might be TRBD2 (6 bases). The length of the CDR3 is 14 residues. In germline, CDR1 is LGHDT, CDR2 YNNKEL (reference sequence). Trimming removed 3 bases from V and 5 bases from J, with 13 bases in between. CDR3: CASSQSTSSETQYF. DNA of the CDR3: TGTGCCAGCAGCCAGTCGACTAGTTCCGAGACCCAGTACTTC.

The V and J genes are TRBV2 and TRBJ1-3; no reliable D call. The CDR3 consists of 14 residues. Between the trimmed V and J ends, which lost 3 bases and 0 bases, there was a span of 6 bases. The germline gives CDR1 SNHLY, CDR2 FYNNEI. The CDR3 loop is CASSEGFSGNTIYF. The CDR3 coding sequence is TGTGCCAGCAGTGAGGGCTTCTCTGGAAACACCATATATTTT.